The entry that follows covers one T cell receptor (beta chain) sequence. The antigen it binds to is not known. There are no base qualities to consult, and no much larger clone falls within one base. CDR1 and CDR2 are drawn from the germline V gene: MDHEN, SYDVKM. There are 14 amino acids in the CDR3, from cysteine to phenylalanine inclusive. The retained sequence is limited to the CDR3, 42 bases, with the frame set at the first base. Relative to germline, V is 3 bases shorter and J is 0 bases shorter, with 9 bases between their ends. The sample comes from a study of shared clonotypes between healthy human individuals (dated by TCRdb to about 2020). Context from the whole study: The cohort included three men and two women between 18 and 49 years of age. Blood TCR repertoires of five healthy adults were deeply sequenced to estimate repertoire size and the extent of clonotype sharing between individuals. Each donor's leukapheresis produced roughly between roughly 0.85 and 10 billion PBMCs. Libraries were prepared and TCR repertoires were sequenced by different laboratories using diverse techniques, in order to increase sequencing depth and limit assay-specific biases. For each donor, CD4 naive and CD4 memory were each given three plates, CD8 naive was given two plates, and CD8 memory was given one plate.

The full study reports these points: Even with the large sequencing depth, rarefaction of the sorted-subset datasets indicated that sequencing was incomplete. Sampling was restricted to blood, and TCR repertoires in tissue are likely to differ from TCR repertoires in blood. Sharing across several donors was observed for about 4.8% of naive CD4, about 4% of naive CD8, 2% to 2.5% of memory CD4, and about 0.39% of memory CD8 clonotypes. Based on pairwise subsampling, the degree of clonotype sharing among donors was expected to be affected by sequencing depth. The genetic and exposure-history diversity represented was limited by the small number of donors. Larger estimated clonotype richness was generally found for naive subsets than for memory subsets. Higher generation probabilities were observed for clonotypes shared by all four sorted-subset donors than for non-shared clonotypes.

CD8 naive samples were CD45RO-negative cells positively selected for CCR7, giving a CD45RA+CCR7+ population that excluded TemRA cells. The donors were healthy, HIV-negative adults with no recently reported acute infections or vaccinations. Every donor was a Caucasian adult residing in Nashville, Tennessee, USA. Blood was obtained by leukapheresis, after which PBMCs were separated by Ficoll-Histopaque density gradient centrifugation and cryopreserved in liquid nitrogen vapor phase. Analytical flow cytometry was used to check the purity and quantity of every magnetically sorted T cell population. Each sorted fraction had its genomic DNA isolated and then quantified by UV absorbance on a Nanodrop 2000c. Using the deep immunoSEQ assay, multiplex PCR amplified TCR CDR3 regions from genomic DNA. Extracted genomic DNA from each cell subset was distributed evenly across all wells of several immunoSEQ 96-well plates, and each plate was treated as a replicate. For sorted subsets, roughly 200 ng of genomic DNA, equivalent to some 30,000 T cell genomes, went into each replicate PCR. Purified libraries were quantified with a Qubit 3.0 fluorometer, sized on a Bioanalyzer 2100, and re-quantified with the KAPA Library Quantification kit. Every immunoSEQ 96-well plate was sequenced on a separate single-read 150-cycle Illumina NextSeq 550 flow cell. Regarding the original processing steps: The immunoSEQ output contained only junctional sequences without quality scores, so filtering could not match that applied to full-length reads. To assign V/J genes and CDR3, sequences were annotated using PyIR, a Python wrapper for IgBLAST v1.9, with IMGT germline references. Any read was removed if the V/J assignment was weak (E-value above 1e-6), the CDR3 was missing, or the read contained stop codons, out-of-frame junctions, or ambiguous translated residues. V3J clonotypes were defined as sequences sharing the same inferred V gene, J gene, and CDR3 amino acid sequence. Percentage overlap between repertoires was computed as shared unique clonotypes divided by the size of the smaller repertoire. RTK rarefaction, the Chao1 estimator, and Recon v2.1 estimates of unobserved clonotypes were used to assess repertoire richness. Generation probabilities for all TCRbeta clonotypes obtained by the gDNA method from a handful of donors were computed using OLGA. TCRdb provides this immuneACCESS table in a form limited to in-frame rearrangements. Some clones are lacking; in checked studies, under half of them reflect an unresolved V gene, and why the rest are absent is not known. The V and J calls and clone size come from that table; D and trimming were worked out from the DNA. In all, the sample holds some 2,000,000 clones, and about 95% of those were seen once. About 1.1% of the sample is taken by the ten largest.

Material for sequencing was naive CD8+ T cells sorted from blood. What this sample's cell subset or site label stands for: CD45RA+CCR7+. The chain is made from TRBV28 and TRBJ2-7; 5 matching bases give a weak D call of TRBD2. The receptor comes from a man younger than 30 in good health. The encoded CDR3 is CASSLRVHSYEQYF. The DNA is as follows: TGTGCCAGCAGTTTGAGGGTTCACTCCTACGAGCAGTACTTC.